What follows describes a single T cell receptor beta chain. This sample was included in a study of Graves' ophthalmopathy and Graves' hyperthyroidism. Amplified material comprised TCR beta CDR3 regions derived from RNA transcripts. Second-round multiplex PCR came after a first-round RT-PCR that employed HTBI primers. TCRdb fed the multiplex PCR reads into MiXCR, producing one record per CDR3 protein. This table holds roughly 420,000 distinct CDR3 sequences, 20% to 25% found once. Where ophthalmopathy was absent within 18 months of follow-up, hyperthyroidism was stable. Included hyperthyroidism patients were aged 18 to 65 and newly diagnosed (under 2 months' duration). Other autoimmune diseases, uncontrolled infections, pregnancy and lactation each led to patient exclusion. From fresh peripheral blood, under 12 ml in volume, the PBMCs were obtained. The sequence derives from a woman younger than 35 with stable Graves' hyperthyroidism. Specimen: peripheral blood.

The CDR3 DNA follows: TGTGCCACCAGCGACGTTAACTATGGCTACACCTTC. Translation gives CATSDVNYGYTF. The V gene is TRBV15, the J gene TRBJ1-2; D is unclear. The germline gives CDR1 LNHNV, CDR2 YYDKDF (reference sequence). The CDR3 contains 12 residues. The germline V and J ends were trimmed by 5 bases and 1 base, with 5 bases remaining between them.